This section outlines one T cell receptor (beta chain) sequence together with its context. Produced via immunoSEQ multiplex PCR; TCRdb's table is partial and in-frame only. The sample has 300,000 to 350,000 clones, around 90% seen once. The data derive from a study of blood T cell repertoires in COVID-19. The sequencing input was peripheral blood. This receptor was identified in a woman in her thirties with COVID-19, enrolled during active disease.

The CDR3 DNA reads TGTGCCAGCAGCTTGACTAGCGGGACCCATGAGCAGTTCTTC. Translation: CASSLTSGTHEQFF. The chain employs TRBV7-3 and TRBJ2-1; TRBD2 aligns across 11 bases. Germline CDR1 reads SGHTA; CDR2 reads FQGTGA. The trim removed 3 bases at V and 8 bases at J, leaving 3 bases unmatched. CDR3 length: 14 residues.